These 23 T cell receptor beta chains were sequenced from one sample in a study of T cell responses to AZD1222 COVID-19 vaccine. Profiled with immunoSEQ multiplex PCR; TCRdb holds only in-frame clones, not every one. The profile covers 53,000 or so clones, with around 84% appearing a single time and more than 20% taken by the ten largest. Source: peripheral blood, taken on day 0 of AZD1222 vaccination. All receptors come from an adult in good health.

The chain couples TRBV3-1 (or the pseudogene TRBV3-2) to TRBJ1-1; 10 nucleotides agree with TRBD1. The CDR3 consists of 15 residues. The ends lost 0 bases at V and 4 bases at J; junction bases unmatched: 2. The germline V gene encodes CDR1 LGHDT and CDR2 YNNKEL (reference sequence). CDR3 coding DNA: TGTGCCAGCAGCCAAGATGGGACAGGGGCCACTGAAGCTTTCTTT. Translating it yields CASSQDGTGATEAFF.

The CDR3 region has the DNA TGTGCCAGCACCAGAGAAGGGGGAGAGGGCGGGGAGCTGTTTTTT. Translated, it gives CASTREGGEGGELFF. This sequence joins TRBV28 and TRBJ2-2; a weak D match, TRBD1 (6 bases). Germline V gene sequence: CDR1 MDHEN, CDR2 SYDVKM. The CDR3 is 15 residues long. The V and J ends lost 7 bases and 7 bases respectively, with 19 bases between them.

The rearrangement joins TRBV6-5 to TRBJ1-2; 9 positions match TRBD1. CDR1 and CDR2 from the germline V gene are MNHEY and SVGAGI. Trimming cost V 6 bases and J 6 bases; bases outside gene matches: 5. CDR3 length: 13 amino acids. CDR3 DNA: TGTGCCAGCAGCTTGACAGGGGGTGATGGCTACACCTTC. It is translated as CASSLTGGDGYTF.

This clone was counted a few times. The chain combines TRBV7-8 with TRBJ1-1; maybe TRBD1 (5 bases). Germline CDR1 reads SGHVS; CDR2 reads FQNEAQ. Trimming pared 5 bases from V and 1 base from J, leaving 14 bases between. The CDR3 runs to 15 residues. For the CDR3, the DNA is TGTGCCAGCAGCCGAGGATCAGGGCGGAACACTGAAGCTTTCTTT. Its translation is CASSRGSGRNTEAFF.

The chain recombines TRBV6-2 or TRBV6-3 with TRBJ2-5, with D possibly being TRBD1 (6 bases). Germline-derived CDR1 and CDR2 are MNHEY and SVGEGT. V lost 6 bases, J lost 5 bases, and 13 bases lay in between. CDR3 length: 13 amino acids. This chain's CDR3 is CASSFGQIETQYF. Here the CDR3 DNA reads TGTGCCAGCAGCTTCGGACAGATCGAGACCCAGTACTTC.

J is TRBJ1-1 and V is TRBV6-5; TRBD1 aligns across 8 bases. After removal of 6 bases from V and 1 base from J, the junction contained 4 bases not matched to a gene. The CDR3 sequence is 14 residues long. Germline V CDR1 and CDR2: MNHEY, SVGAGI. The CDR3 sequence is CASRYDRGNTEAFF. DNA of the CDR3: TGTGCCAGCAGGTACGACAGGGGGAACACTGAAGCTTTCTTT.

This rearrangement joins TRBV3-1 (or the pseudogene TRBV3-2) to TRBJ2-7; the D gene could be TRBD1 or TRBD2 (5 bases each). CDR3 size: 14 residues. Per the germline V gene, CDR1 is LGHDT and CDR2 is YNNKEL (reference sequence). Between the trimmed V and J ends, which lost 1 base and 5 bases, there was a span of 12 bases. This CDR3 is CASSQGQGDHEQYF. CDR3 bases: TGTGCCAGCAGCCAAGGTCAGGGAGACCACGAGCAGTACTTC.

By sample share, this clone is medium-sized. The J gene is TRBJ1-1, the V gene TRBV19; D is uncertain. From germline, CDR1 is LNHDA and CDR2 SQIVND (reference sequence). This CDR3 is built from 14 residues. V was clipped by 3 bases and J by 6 bases, with 14 bases between them. The CDR3: CASSIQDFSPEAFF. The CDR3 bases are TGTGCCAGTAGTATCCAGGATTTCAGTCCTGAAGCTTTCTTT.

The rearrangement uses TRBV4-1 and TRBJ2-5; the match to TRBD1 covers 7 bases. The CDR3 has 14 amino acids. After removal of 4 bases from V and 4 bases from J, the junction contained 6 bases not matched to a gene. The germline CDR1 and CDR2 sequences are MGHRA and YSYEKL. The CDR3 loop is CASSRTGARETQYF. The CDR3 DNA follows: TGCGCCAGCAGCCGAACAGGGGCCAGAGAGACCCAGTACTTC.

The CDR3 DNA follows: TGTGCCAGCAGCGTTGGGCCAGCGGGAGGATCCTACGAGCAGTACTTC. It translates to CASSVGPAGGSYEQYF. The chain couples TRBV9 to TRBJ2-7; 9 bases are shared with TRBD2. Germline CDR1 reads SGDLS; CDR2 reads YYNGEE. Germline trimming cut 2 bases from V and 1 base from J; bases unmatched to any gene: 7. The CDR3 has 16 amino acids.

This sequence joins TRBV5-8 and TRBJ1-4, with 9 bases fitting TRBD1. After removal of 5 bases from V and 5 bases from J, the junction contained 4 bases not matched to a gene. CDR3 length: 14 amino acids. Germline CDR1 reads SGHTS; CDR2 reads YDEGEE. The CDR3: CASRTGTGNEKLFF. CDR3 DNA: TGTGCCAGCAGGACCGGGACAGGGAATGAAAAACTGTTTTTT.

This clone was recorded a few times. The gene calls are TRBV18 and TRBJ2-1; D perhaps matches TRBD1 (6 bases). The V end lost 7 bases, the J end lost 6 bases, and 13 bases lay between the germline ends. Germline V lookup: CDR1 KGHSH, CDR2 LQKENI. The CDR3 has 13 residues. The CDR3 DNA sequence: TGTGCCAGCTTCACCACAGGGTTCAATGAGCAGTTCTTC. It yields the protein CASFTTGFNEQFF.

The CDR3 DNA follows: TGTGCCAGCAGCCAAGTTGAAAACACCGGGGAGCTGTTTTTT. Amino acid sequence: CASSQVENTGELFF. The V and J genes are TRBV3-1 (or the pseudogene TRBV3-2) and TRBJ2-2; D not certain. CDR3 length: 14 residues. Trimming cost V 1 base and J 2 bases, with 5 bases left between them. Germline V gene sequence: CDR1 LGHDT, CDR2 YNNKEL (reference sequence).

CDR3 region: CATKISNQPQHF. CDR3 sequence (DNA): TGTGCCACCAAGATTTCTAATCAGCCCCAGCATTTT. The V call is TRBV15, the J call TRBJ1-5, with D unclear. CDR1 LNHNV and CDR2 YYDKDF come from the germline V gene (reference sequence). The CDR3 is made up of 12 amino acids. Trimming stripped 7 bases from V and 4 bases from J, with 8 bases between.

The chain combines TRBV6-5 with TRBJ2-5, with TRBD1 matching 8 bases. V gave up 4 bases and J gave up 2 bases; unmatched junction bases: 3. From germline, CDR1 is MNHEY and CDR2 SVGAGI. The CDR3 runs 14 residues. CDR3 nucleotides: TGTGCCAGCAGTTGGACAGGGTGGCAAGAGACCCAGTACTTC. Its translation is CASSWTGWQETQYF.

As regards this clone: The same CDR3 arises from other DNA sequences in this sample as well. This sequence joins TRBV7-8 and TRBJ2-2; maybe TRBD1 (8 bases). CDR3 length: 18 amino acids. The V end was cut by 5 bases, the J end by 4 bases, with 23 bases between. CDR1 and CDR2 (germline): SGHVS, FQNEAQ. CDR3 coding DNA: TGTGCCAGCAGCATTAGGCGGGGGCAGGGGGCCGGCACCGGGGAGCTGTTTTTT. Encoded protein: CASSIRRGQGAGTGELFF.

This rearrangement joins TRBV28 to TRBJ1-2; TRBD1 is a possible D gene (6 bases). V lost 4 bases and J lost 4, with 22 bases in between. Germline CDR1 MDHEN, CDR2 SYDVKM. The CDR3 covers 17 residues. In DNA form, the CDR3 reads TGTGCCAGCAGTTCCTACCCCCTGACAGCCAGGGGCTATGGCTACACCTTC. This sequence encodes CASSSYPLTARGYGYTF.

This sequence joins TRBV7-2 and TRBJ1-3, with 7 bases matching TRBD1. CDR1 and CDR2 (germline): SGHTA, FQGNSA. The trim removed 4 bases at V and 3 bases at J, leaving 6 bases unmatched. The CDR3 is 15 residues long. The CDR3 DNA is TGTGCCAGCAGCTCCACGACAGGGTTTGGAAACACCATATATTTT. This translates into CASSSTTGFGNTIYF.

This clone has only a few counts. The gene calls are TRBV28 and TRBJ1-2; 9 bases are shared with TRBD1. Germline V gene data show CDR1 as MDHEN and CDR2 as SYDVKM. This CDR3 region has 16 residues. The V gene end was trimmed by 2 bases and the J gene end by 3 bases; junction bases not matched to a gene: 7. CDR3 residues: CASSLLRTGVDYGYTF. The DNA for the CDR3 is TGTGCCAGCAGTTTACTCCGGACAGGGGTTGACTATGGCTACACCTTC.

The chain carries TRBV30 and TRBJ1-5; D remains ambiguous. The CDR3 sequence is 14 residues long. Germline CDR1 reads GTSNPN; CDR2 reads SVGIG (reference sequence). The V end lost 1 base, the J end lost 6 bases, and 13 bases lay between the germline ends. The CDR3 here is CAWSAPTAGQPQHF. In nucleotides, the CDR3 is TGTGCCTGGAGTGCCCCCACCGCGGGTCAGCCCCAGCATTTT.

This clone was detected a few times. The chain combines TRBV28 with TRBJ1-1; D might be TRBD1 (5 bases). This CDR3 is built from 18 residues. From germline, CDR1 is MDHEN and CDR2 SYDVKM. V dropped 2 bases and J dropped 3 bases, with 22 bases sitting between them. Here the CDR3 reads CASSLGGDPTQLDTEAFF. The DNA of the CDR3 is TGTGCCAGCAGTTTAGGGGGGGATCCGACACAACTGGACACTGAAGCTTTCTTT. Looking up the rest from reference TRBV28 and TRBJ1-1 gives the full variable domain: DVKVTQSSRYLVKRTGEKVFLECVQDMDHENMFWYRQDPGLGLRLIYFSYDVKMKEKGDIPEGYSVSREKKERFSLILESASTNQTSMYLCASSLGGDPTQLDTEAFFGQGTRLTVV.

The chain links TRBV13 to TRBJ1-1; D is uncertain. V was pared by 1 base and J by 0 bases, with 6 bases between. The CDR3 totals 14 residues. Germline V gene data show CDR1 as PRHDT and CDR2 as FYEKMQ (reference sequence). The CDR3 region has the DNA TGTGCCAGCAGCTTAGAAACACTGAACACTGAAGCTTTCTTT. Its protein is CASSLETLNTEAFF.

This clone was observed a single time. The chain recombines TRBV30 with TRBJ2-7, with D tentatively TRBD2 (6 bases). This CDR3 comprises 13 residues. Germline lookup yields CDR1 GTSNPN and CDR2 SVGIG (reference sequence). V gave up 5 bases and J gave up 3 bases, with 14 bases separating them. The CDR3 reads CAWGLRGGYEQYF. The CDR3 coding sequence is TGTGCCTGGGGCCTTAGGGGAGGCTACGAGCAGTACTTC.